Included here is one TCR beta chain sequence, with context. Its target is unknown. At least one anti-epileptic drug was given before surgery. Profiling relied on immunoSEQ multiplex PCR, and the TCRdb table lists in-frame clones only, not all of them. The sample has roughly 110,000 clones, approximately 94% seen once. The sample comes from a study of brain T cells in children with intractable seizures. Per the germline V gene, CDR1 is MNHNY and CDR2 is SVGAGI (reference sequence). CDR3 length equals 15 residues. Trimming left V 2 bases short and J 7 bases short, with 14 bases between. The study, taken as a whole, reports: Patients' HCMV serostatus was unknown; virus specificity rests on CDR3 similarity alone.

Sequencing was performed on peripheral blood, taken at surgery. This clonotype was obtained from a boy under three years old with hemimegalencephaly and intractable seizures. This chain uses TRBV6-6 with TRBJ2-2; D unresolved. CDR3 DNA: TGTGCCAGCAGTTACGCCTCAACCCTGGGCGGGGAGCTGTTTTTT. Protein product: CASSYASTLGGELFF.